The entry that follows covers one T cell receptor (beta chain) sequence. The target antigen is unknown. The treatment was: oral pan-JAK inhibitor, 5-10 mg twice daily. Sampling of alopecia areata patients yielded lesional scalp punch biopsies as well as peripheral blood. The sample belongs to a study of CD8+ T cells in alopecia areata. Regarding the study as a whole: Mice showed clearer TCR sharing than patients did, a gap that was possibly HLA-related.

The CDR3 runs 12 residues. Trimming removed 3 bases at V and 9 bases at J, with 9 bases between. The V gene's germline CDR1 is MNHEY and CDR2 SVGAGI. RNA was extracted and reverse transcribed into cDNA as the sequencing template. Sequencing used immunoSEQ multiplex PCR; TCRdb keeps in-frame clones, though not all of them. Of about 97,000 clones listed, roughly 60% are singletons. The gene calls are TRBV6-5 and TRBJ2-1; D gene uncertain. This sequence was found in a human donor with alopecia areata. Here the sequenced sample was CD8+ T cells sorted from blood, taken at approximately week 60, from a patient treated with tofacitinib. Written as DNA, the CDR3 is TGTGCCAGCAGTTATGTAGGTACTGAGCAGTTCTTC. Amino acid sequence: CASSYVGTEQFF.